This T cell receptor beta chain stems from a study of beta chain features in type 1 diabetes. Findings and caveats of the study: TCRB CDR3s were moderately but significantly shorter in Type 1 diabetes patients in all four CD4+ subsets. A pattern of fewer insertions and more deletions at VDJ junctions was seen in type 1 diabetes patients. Whether HLA type influences TCRB rearrangement remained unresolved here.

Germline assignment: CDR1 DFQATT and CDR2 SNEGSKA (reference sequence). The CDR3 has 10 amino acids. Blood was drawn once from each donor into heparinised tubes. The draws averaged about 110 mL. With respect to this clone: The antigen remains unidentified. At one end the junction does not follow the germline gene, possibly because of a read error.

Isolated RNA was reverse transcribed in full, so expressed TCRB transcripts were sequenced. Assay used: immunoSEQ multiplex PCR; TCRdb lists only in-frame clones, some missing. The data show 680,000 or so clones, with roughly an eighth seen just once and roughly 0.022% held by the top ten. Sequencing used naive CD4+ T cells from blood. V and J are TRBV20-1 and TRBJ1-2; D might be TRBD1 (6 bases). The clonotype originates from a young man with type 1 diabetes. This CDR3 is CSALRDGTHF. The DNA of the CDR3 is TGCAGTGCTCTCCGAGATGGGACACATTTC.